This T cell receptor beta chain comes out of a study of blood T cells in healthy people across ages. This clonotype was counted many times. The CDR3 contains 15 residues. Germline loops: CDR1 SGHDN, CDR2 FVKESK. The V gene end was trimmed by 3 bases and the J gene end by 1 base; junction bases not matched to a gene: 4. Then a second PCR, running roughly 6 to 12 cycles, was carried out with a sample-barcoded 5' primer and a J-beta primer mix. TCRdb reanalysed the 5' RACE reads using MiXCR and keeps one entry per CDR3 protein. Of 600,000 or so distinct CDR3 sequences in the sample, roughly 30% were seen once.

The sequence derives from a woman aged 80 or over in good health. The chain uses TRBV14 and TRBJ2-5; 8 bases align to TRBD1. The sequenced material came from blood. The CDR3 sequence is CASSHWTGSQETQYF. The CDR3 region has the DNA TGTGCCAGCAGCCATTGGACAGGGAGCCAAGAGACCCAGTACTTC. Full variable domain (rest looked up from reference TRBV14 and TRBJ2-5): EAGVTQFPSHSVIEKGQTVTLRCDPISGHDNLYWYRRVMGKEIKFLLHFVKESKQDESGMPNNRFLAERTGGTYSTLKVQPAELEDSGVYFCASSHWTGSQETQYFGPGTRLLVL.